Listed here are 22 T cell receptor beta chains from one sample, sequenced in a study of cytomegalovirus exposure and HLA in healthy donors. PCR used 60 Vbeta primers and 13 Jbeta primers. Generated by immunoSEQ multiplex PCR, the TCRdb table keeps only in-frame clones and is missing some. The sample comprises around 140,000 clones, 79% of which are singletons, and 0.95% to 1.4% rests with the top ten. The sample taken for sequencing was PBMCs. Source of these receptors: a male donor in good health and CMV-seronegative.

This chain connects TRBV7-2 to TRBJ2-1; 8 positions match TRBD2. Trimming removed 2 bases from V and 4 bases from J; junction bases left unmatched: 7. Per the germline V gene, CDR1 is SGHTA and CDR2 is FQGNSA. There are 16 residues in the CDR3. CDR3 region: CASSLSPSGPYNEQFF. The CDR3 nucleotides read TGTGCCAGCAGCTTATCACCTAGCGGGCCTTACAATGAGCAGTTCTTC.

This clone was counted a few times. The chain couples TRBV7-2 to TRBJ2-7, with 10 bases that match TRBD2. V lost 5 bases, J lost 2 bases, and 3 bases stayed unmatched. Germline CDR1 and CDR2: SGHTA and FQGNSA. The CDR3 is made up of 14 amino acids. For the CDR3, the DNA is TGTGCCAGCAGCCGACTAGCGGGTGCCTACGAGCAGTACTTC. Translation: CASSRLAGAYEQYF. Based on the CDR3 plus reference TRBV7-2 and TRBJ2-7, the full variable domain is GAGVSQSPSNKVTEKGKDVELRCDPISGHTALYWYRQSLGQGLEFLIYFQGNSAPDKSGLPSDRFSAERTGGSVSTLTIQRTQQEDSAVYLCASSRLAGAYEQYFGPGTRLTVT.

The chain couples TRBV7-6 to TRBJ2-1; 8 positions match TRBD2. CDR3 length: 14 amino acids. Germline assignment: CDR1 SGHVS and CDR2 FNYEAQ. V dropped 2 bases and J dropped 6; count of bases not matched to a gene: 3. CDR3 nucleotides: TGTGCCAGCAGCTTACGGGGGGGGCTCAATGAGCAGTTCTTC. The encoded protein is CASSLRGGLNEQFF. Filled out from reference TRBV7-6 and TRBJ2-1, the complete variable domain reads GAGVSQSPRYKVTKRGQDVALRCDPISGHVSLYWYRQALGQGPEFLTYFNYEAQQDKSGLPNDRFSAERPEGSISTLTIQRTEQRDSAMYRCASSLRGGLNEQFFGPGTRLTVL.

The V call is TRBV9, the J call TRBJ2-3; maybe TRBD1 (5 bases). Trimming pared 0 bases from V and 2 bases from J, leaving 7 bases between. The CDR3 spans 14 residues. Germline CDR1 and CDR2: SGDLS and YYNGEE. CDR3 DNA: TGTGCCAGCAGCGTAGGACAGAACACAGATACGCAGTATTTT. It translates to CASSVGQNTDTQYF.

V is TRBV4-3 and J is TRBJ1-2, with 8 bases aligning to TRBD1. The CDR3 loop spans 17 amino acids. Germline V gives CDR1 LGHNA, CDR2 YSLEER. With 1 base clipped from V and 7 bases from J, the junction kept 14 bases outside the gene matches. For the CDR3, the DNA is TGCGCCAGCAGCCAAGGCCATTCCTCCCAGGGGGCAGTTGGCTACACCTTC. Its translation is CASSQGHSSQGAVGYTF.

This chain links TRBV5-1 with TRBJ1-1; 7 nucleotides agree with TRBD1. V was clipped by 4 bases and J by 0 bases; unmatched bases: 6. Germline-derived CDR1 and CDR2 are SGHRS and YFSETQ. The CDR3 loop spans 15 amino acids. CDR3 bases: TGCGCCAGCAGCACCCCGGGACAGTTGAACACTGAAGCTTTCTTT. It encodes CASSTPGQLNTEAFF.

The V and J genes are TRBV5-4 and TRBJ2-1; 9 bases are shared with TRBD2. Trimming at V came to 0 bases and at J to 6 bases, leaving 4 bases not matched to a gene. The CDR3 sequence is 15 residues long. Germline V CDR1 and CDR2: SGHNT, YYREEE (reference sequence). CDR3 bases: TGTGCCAGCAGCTTGGCGGCGGGGGGGCCCAATGAGCAGTTCTTC. This translates into CASSLAAGGPNEQFF.

In this sample, this clone turned up a few times. The chain uses TRBV5-1 and TRBJ1-1; 9 bases match TRBD1. This CDR3 region has 15 residues. The V gene end was trimmed by 5 bases and the J gene end by 4 bases; junction bases not matched to a gene: 9. Germline lookup yields CDR1 SGHRS and CDR2 YFSETQ. Here the CDR3 reads CASSAPGQGVTEAFF. The CDR3 nucleotides are TGCGCCAGCAGTGCGCCGGGACAGGGAGTCACTGAAGCTTTCTTT.

This clone has only a few counts. The chain joins TRBV5-1 to TRBJ1-6, with 9 bases fitting TRBD1. The CDR3 contains 16 residues. The J segment lost 8 bases and the V segment lost 1 base, leaving 7 bases of the junction unmatched. CDR1 and CDR2 (germline): SGHRS, YFSETQ. The CDR3 protein is CASSLHGTGWDSPLHF. CDR3 nucleotide sequence: TGCGCCAGCAGCTTGCACGGGACAGGGTGGGATTCACCCCTCCACTTT.

The chain uses TRBV7-2 and TRBJ1-5; 7 nucleotides line up with TRBD1. Per germline, CDR1 SGHTA and CDR2 FQGNSA. The CDR3 sequence is 17 residues long. Trimming at V came to 4 bases and at J to 4 bases, leaving 13 bases not matched to a gene. CDR3 region: CASSYGGGGAPNQPQHF. In DNA, the CDR3 is TGTGCCAGCAGCTACGGTGGAGGGGGCGCCCCAAATCAGCCCCAGCATTTT.

The chain is built from TRBV7-9 and TRBJ1-1, with 7 bases lining up with TRBD1. This CDR3 is 15 amino acids long. V dropped 0 bases and J dropped 0; count of bases not matched to a gene: 1. Germline-derived CDR1 and CDR2 are SEHNR and FQNEAQ (reference sequence). CDR3 sequence reads: CASSLAGTVNTEAFF. The CDR3 bases are TGTGCCAGCAGCTTAGCCGGGACAGTGAACACTGAAGCTTTCTTT.

The chain links TRBV6-1 to TRBJ2-5; 9 bases agree with TRBD1. V shed 7 bases, J shed 5 bases, and the junction held 8 bases outside the gene matches. Germline V gene sequence: CDR1 MNHNS, CDR2 SASEGT. This CDR3 region has 14 residues. CDR3 region: CASTVGQGWETQYF. The DNA of the CDR3 is TGTGCCAGCACGGTGGGACAGGGATGGGAGACCCAGTACTTC.

The chain links TRBV7-9 to TRBJ1-2; TRBD1 agrees at 8 bases. The CDR3 has 15 amino acids. V lost 4 bases and J lost 2; bases outside the gene matches: 6. The germline V gene encodes CDR1 SEHNR and CDR2 FQNEAQ (reference sequence). The CDR3 DNA reads TGTGCCAGCAGCTCGCGACGACAGGGGAACTATGGCTACACCTTC. It translates to CASSSRRQGNYGYTF.

The CDR3 DNA follows: TGTGCCAGCAGCCCCTCCGGGGAGCCTATCTACGAGCAGTACTTC. Its protein product is CASSPSGEPIYEQYF. This chain joins TRBV11-2 and TRBJ2-7, with D perhaps TRBD2 (5 bases). The germline V gene has CDR1 SGHAT and CDR2 FQNNGV. Trimming removed 5 bases from V and 3 bases from J, with 17 bases in between. The CDR3 contains 15 residues.

The genes are TRBV2 and TRBJ1-2, with a possible D match to TRBD1 (6 bases). Germline CDR1 SNHLY, CDR2 FYNNEI. This CDR3 is built from 13 residues. V lost 7 bases, J lost 0 bases, and 9 bases lay in between. The CDR3 region has the DNA TGTGCCAGCATATACAGGGCTAACTATGGCTACACCTTC. Translated: CASIYRANYGYTF.

The V and J genes are TRBV5-8 and TRBJ2-7, with D perhaps matching TRBD2 (5 bases). The CDR3 runs 15 residues. Germline CDR1 is SGHTS and CDR2 is YDEGEE. Trimming pared 5 bases from V and 0 bases from J, leaving 15 bases between. The CDR3 nucleotides read TGTGCCAGCAGTCTAGCACGAGGTGCCTCCTACGAGCAGTACTTC. Its translation: CASSLARGASYEQYF.

The V call is TRBV19, the J call TRBJ1-2; 7 bases fit TRBD1. This CDR3 comprises 18 residues. Germline V lookup: CDR1 LNHDA, CDR2 SQIVND (reference sequence). The V gene end was trimmed by 5 bases and the J gene end by 1 base; junction bases not matched to a gene: 16. The CDR3 is CASSVNGIPGQLNYGYTF. CDR3 nucleotide sequence: TGTGCCAGTAGTGTTAACGGGATCCCGGGACAGCTTAACTATGGCTACACCTTC.

This clone occurred a few times. This chain connects TRBV6-4 to TRBJ2-1; 11 bases map to TRBD2. Trimming at V came to 2 bases and at J to 7 bases, leaving 4 bases not matched to a gene. CDR1 and CDR2 (germline): MRHNA, SNTAGT. This CDR3 contains 15 residues. The chain's CDR3 is CASSDGTSGVNEQFF. For the CDR3, the DNA is TGTGCCAGCAGTGACGGGACTAGCGGAGTTAATGAGCAGTTCTTC.

CDR3 DNA: TGTGCCAGCAGCCCCGGGACAGCTTCGAACACCGGGGAGCTGTTTTTT. Its translation: CASSPGTASNTGELFF. The chain couples TRBV4-2 to TRBJ2-2; the match to TRBD1 covers 7 bases. V shed 4 bases and J 0 bases; nucleotides not matched to a gene: 5. Germline CDR1 LGHNA, CDR2 YNFKEQ. The CDR3 extends over 16 amino acids.

This sequence joins TRBV5-1 and TRBJ2-2; D is possibly TRBD2 (5 bases). The CDR3 extends over 16 amino acids. V was pared by 4 bases and J by 2 bases, with 15 bases between. Germline V gene data show CDR1 as SGHRS and CDR2 as YFSETQ. In DNA, the CDR3 is TGCGCCAGCAGCCTTGAGGTGGGAGTTAACACCGGGGAGCTGTTTTTT. Amino acid sequence: CASSLEVGVNTGELFF.

As to this clone: The germline gene is not matched at one end of the junction; a read error may be the cause. The chain employs TRBV5-4 and TRBJ2-5; 8 bases match TRBD1. The CDR3 totals 15 residues. Germline V gene lookup returns CDR1 SGHNT and CDR2 YYREEE (reference sequence). The CDR3 loop is CASSLDRGLQEAQYF. DNA for the CDR3: TGTGCCAGCAGCTTAGACAGGGGCCTCCAAGAGGCCCAGTACTTC.

This clone was counted once. This chain uses TRBV4-3 with TRBJ1-2, with D maybe TRBD1 (6 bases). Germline values: CDR1 LGHNA, CDR2 YSLEER. The V end lost 4 bases, the J end lost 7 bases, and 16 bases lay between the germline ends. The CDR3 spans 14 residues. CDR3 sequence (DNA): TGCGCCAGCAGCCCACAGGGAGTATTCGGTGGCTACACCTTC. Amino acid sequence: CASSPQGVFGGYTF.